This T cell receptor (beta chain) was sequenced during a study of blood T cell repertoires in COVID-19. Overall study: The samples span acute and convalescent COVID-19 from the United States, Italy and Spain. PBMCs, B-cell-depleted T cells, or T cells provided the cDNA or gDNA that made up the material.

In the source study's methods: The authors estimated nucleated cell counts from reference gene primer amplification. Profiling relied on immunoSEQ multiplex PCR, and the TCRdb table lists in-frame clones only, not all of them. That table supplies the V and J calls and clone size; D and trimming were determined from the DNA. The sample shows 100,000 to 150,000 clones, about three quarters of them seen only once. Sequenced material: peripheral blood. This TCR was sampled from a human donor with acute or convalescent COVID-19. The donor label of this sample is uncertain.

For the CDR3, the DNA is TGTGCCAGCAGCCACGGACTAGCGGGGGATGGCGGGGAGCTGTTTTTT. It specifies CASSHGLAGDGGELFF. This rearrangement joins TRBV5-4 to TRBJ2-2, with 13 bases aligning to TRBD2. With V trimmed by 4 bases and J by 7 bases, 7 bases remained unmatched. The CDR3 has 16 amino acids. Germline V gene data show CDR1 as SGHNT and CDR2 as YYREEE (reference sequence).